This T cell receptor beta chain appears in the sequencing data of a study of T cells in Graves' hyperthyroidism and ophthalmopathy. Authors of the study amplified TCR beta CDR3 regions from RNA transcripts. Using the HTBI primer set, a first-round RT-PCR was run on the TCR CDR3. MiXCR, applied by TCRdb to the multiplex PCR reads, yields one record per CDR3 protein. Found here are roughly 200,000 distinct CDR3 sequences, around 18% of them singletons; the top ten hold over 35%. Used for diagnoses were clinical symptoms, serum thyroxine and TRAb, thyroid ultrasound and orbital computed tomography. More than 9.5 ml fresh peripheral blood yielded the PBMCs. The source material was blood. The TCR sequence derives from a man in his forties or fifties with Graves' hyperthyroidism.

CDR3 bases: TGTGCCAGCAGTTACTCGATTAGAGCCGGGGAGCTGTTTTTT. Translation gives CASSYSIRAGELFF. V usage is TRBV6-5 and J usage is TRBJ2-2; D is undetermined. V was clipped by 0 bases and J by 6 bases, with 8 bases between them. Germline CDR1 and CDR2: MNHEY and SVGAGI. The CDR3 extends over 14 amino acids.